The clone carrying this T cell receptor beta chain was picked up one time. Its specificity is not known. The CDR3 totals 19 residues. Germline V lookup: CDR1 LNHNV, CDR2 YYDKDF (reference sequence). Trimming took 3 bases from V and 0 from J; bases not matched to a gene: 13. Primers included in the PCR were 60 Vbeta and 13 Jbeta primers. Generated by immunoSEQ multiplex PCR, the TCRdb table keeps only in-frame clones and is missing some. The sample has around 90,000 clones, 82% seen once. These data belong to a study of cytomegalovirus exposure and HLA in healthy donors. General study points: Per published reports, the classifier diagnosed cytomegalovirus status with high specificity and sensitivity.

The clonotype originates from a man in his forties or fifties in good health and CMV-seronegative. V usage is TRBV15 and J usage is TRBJ2-4; 8 bases fit TRBD1. Material for sequencing was PBMCs. CDR3 sequence (DNA): TGTGCCACCAGCAGCCCCCCCCCGGACAGGGCTGAAGCCAAAAACATTCAGTACTTC. The encoded protein is CATSSPPPDRAEAKNIQYF.